One and the same sample provided the 10 T cell receptor beta chains below, sequenced in a study of blood T cell repertoires in COVID-19. The data were produced by immunoSEQ multiplex PCR, yet TCRdb's version contains in-frame clones alone and is incomplete. The sample has under 100,000 clones; 70% to 90% are singletons. The material sequenced was peripheral blood. The receptors were sampled from an older man with active or convalescent COVID-19.

J is TRBJ2-1 and V is TRBV5-6; 9 positions agree with TRBD2. The V gene end was trimmed by 4 bases and the J gene end by 0 bases; junction bases not matched to a gene: 8. The length of the CDR3 is 17 residues. Germline values: CDR1 SGHDT, CDR2 YYEEEE. The CDR3 loop is CASSPGLAQSSYNEQFF. The CDR3 DNA is TGTGCCAGCAGCCCAGGACTAGCGCAGAGCTCCTACAATGAGCAGTTCTTC.

The chain couples TRBV6-4 to TRBJ2-1; TRBD2 matches 9 bases. V shed 6 bases, J shed 1 base, and the junction held 4 bases outside the gene matches. This CDR3 is 15 amino acids long. From germline, CDR1 is MRHNA and CDR2 SNTAGT. CDR3 sequence: CASRETSGSYNEQFF. In DNA, the CDR3 is TGTGCCAGCAGAGAGACTAGCGGTTCCTACAATGAGCAGTTCTTC.

The rearrangement uses TRBV4-2 and TRBJ2-4, with D perhaps matching TRBD2 (6 bases). Germline V gives CDR1 LGHNA, CDR2 YNFKEQ. The CDR3 has 16 amino acids. V was shortened by 1 base and J by 0 bases, with 10 bases between the two germline ends. The CDR3 nucleotides read TGTGCCAGCAGCCAAGGGGGACTGCTAGCCAAAAACATTCAGTACTTC. Translating it yields CASSQGGLLAKNIQYF.

J is TRBJ1-5 and V is TRBV29-1, with 9 bases aligning to TRBD1. V lost 4 bases, J lost 7 bases, and 5 bases stayed unmatched. CDR3 length equals 13 residues. CDR1 SQVTM and CDR2 ANQGSEA come from the germline V gene. CDR3 DNA sequence: TGCAGCGTTGGGACAGGGGTAGGGCAGCCCCAGCATTTT. Amino acids: CSVGTGVGQPQHF.

The chain couples TRBV28 to TRBJ1-6; D is possibly TRBD1 (5 bases). Looked up from germline, CDR1 is MDHEN and CDR2 is SYDVKM. The ends were cut back, 5 bases at V and 3 bases at J, with 8 bases in the middle. CDR3 length: 14 amino acids. This CDR3 reads CASSGGGYNSPLHF. In nucleotides, the CDR3 is TGTGCCAGCAGTGGGGGGGGCTATAATTCACCCCTCCACTTT. The variable domain in full, with the rest retrieved from reference TRBV28 and TRBJ1-6, is DVKVTQSSRYLVKRTGEKVFLECVQDMDHENMFWYRQDPGLGLRLIYFSYDVKMKEKGDIPEGYSVSREKKERFSLILESASTNQTSMYLCASSGGGYNSPLHFGNGTRLTVT.

This clone was counted a single time. This chain connects TRBV7-9 to TRBJ2-7; a weak D match, TRBD2 (5 bases). Germline V gives CDR1 SEHNR, CDR2 FQNEAQ (reference sequence). V lost 1 base to trimming and J lost 1 base, with 14 bases between them. This CDR3 contains 16 residues. The CDR3 sequence is CASSLVKRVKSYEQYV. Here the CDR3 DNA reads TGTGCCAGCAGCTTAGTAAAGAGGGTTAAGTCCTACGAGCAGTACGTC.

The chain recombines TRBV10-3 with TRBJ1-1, with TRBD1 matching over 7 bases. V was pared by 5 bases and J by 0 bases, with 6 bases of the junction left unmatched. The CDR3 covers 15 residues. CDR1 is ENHRY and CDR2 is SYGVKD in the germline V gene. CDR3 in amino acids: CAISRQGSMNTEAFF. CDR3 DNA: TGTGCCATCAGTCGACAGGGATCCATGAACACTGAAGCTTTCTTT.

The J gene is TRBJ1-4, the V gene TRBV2; weak D call: TRBD1 (6 bases). There are 14 residues in the CDR3. The V end was cut by 8 bases, the J end by 4 bases, with 14 bases between. The germline CDR1 and CDR2 sequences are SNHLY and FYNNEI. The CDR3 DNA is TGTGCCAGCCGGCAGACAGGAAATAATGAAAAACTGTTTTTT. Translating it yields CASRQTGNNEKLFF.

The chain combines TRBV21-1 with TRBJ1-5; the D call in the table, TRBD1, was not verified against the DNA. TRBV21-1 is described as a pseudogene. The CDR3 totals 12 residues. The CDR3 DNA reads TGTGCCAGCAGCAAAGTGGCTCAGCCCCAGCATTTT. It translates to CASSKVAQPQHF.

The rearrangement links TRBV5-1 to TRBJ2-1; D may be TRBD2 (6 bases). The V and J ends lost 2 bases and 9 bases respectively, with 18 bases between them. Per germline, CDR1 SGHRS and CDR2 YFSETQ. The CDR3 runs 15 residues. This chain's CDR3 is CASSFGTTKAGEQFF. The CDR3 nucleotides are TGCGCCAGCAGCTTCGGCACAACCAAAGCGGGTGAGCAGTTCTTC.